This is a list of T cell receptor beta chains from one sample in a study of T cell responses to AZD1222 COVID-19 vaccine. Profiled with immunoSEQ multiplex PCR; TCRdb holds only in-frame clones, not every one. The sample yields 200,000 or so clones, 90% seen once. The specimen was peripheral blood, collected on day 0 of AZD1222 vaccination. These receptors originate from an adult in good health. Each CDR3 is given with its conserved first and last residue. The D gene is left open where the match is weak. Clone size is not always given. Where it is, it says once, few, many or a class for expanded clones.

v_gene	d_gene	j_gene	abundance	CDR3aa
TRBV11-2	.	TRBJ2-3	.	CASSLGGSADTQYF
TRBV4-1	TRBD1	TRBJ2-2	.	CASSPRSPGQFNTGELFF
TRBV6-5	.	TRBJ1-3	once	CASANGNTIYF
TRBV7-6	.	TRBJ2-7	.	CASSSASLGREQYF
TRBV15	TRBD1	TRBJ2-5	.	CATSRERGGRTGVQETQYF
TRBV7-9	TRBD1	TRBJ1-4	once	CASSFGQGLRTNEKLFF
TRBV6-5	TRBD1	TRBJ1-6	.	CASRGGQGNSPLHF
TRBV7-9	TRBD1	TRBJ1-4	.	CASSYPTGGGEKLFF
TRBV7-9	.	TRBJ2-2	.	CASSLGAGNTGELFF
TRBV5-4	TRBD1	TRBJ1-1	.	CASSPGGTGVNTEAFF
TRBV11-2	.	TRBJ1-5	once	CASSFDRNQPQHF
TRBV19	TRBD2	TRBJ2-2	.	CASSLAGGSGELFF
TRBV19	.	TRBJ1-6	.	CASSGQLTSSYNSPLHF
TRBV27	.	TRBJ2-1	few	CASTFRDEQFF
TRBV25-1	.	TRBJ1-4	.	CASSEYQGVSEKLFF
TRBV28	TRBD1	TRBJ1-4	.	CASSRGTGWGSEKLFF
TRBV6-1	.	TRBJ1-3	once	CASSDPGTSGNTIYF
TRBV10-3	.	TRBJ2-6	.	CAISELVSGANVLTF
TRBV27	TRBD1	TRBJ2-7	.	CASAGTDVYEQYF
TRBV2	.	TRBJ1-2	.	CASSEGSTYGYTF
TRBV6-5	TRBD1	TRBJ1-1	.	CASRTGLNTEAFF
TRBV19	TRBD2	TRBJ2-5	once	CASSITSAWGETQYF
TRBV7-9	TRBD1	TRBJ2-3	.	CASSPTGDTQYF
TRBV4-3	.	TRBJ2-3	.	CASSQEGRGRLGADTQYF
TRBV30	.	TRBJ1-1	.	CAYCQGGSNTEAFF
TRBV28	.	TRBJ1-5	.	CASSYGGSNQPQHF
TRBV19	.	TRBJ1-2	.	CASSTEYEGANYGYTF
TRBV30	.	TRBJ1-5	.	CAWSVGTGNQPQHF
TRBV9	.	TRBJ2-2	.	CASSVGQVTGELFF
TRBV7-2	.	TRBJ1-2	.	CASSLGTGSGYTF
TRBV19	TRBD1	TRBJ2-1	.	CARGTGGHEQFF
TRBV6-5	.	TRBJ1-6	.	CASRKGVPGGSPLHF
TRBV6-5	.	TRBJ2-7	.	CASSYRDTSYEQYF
TRBV2	.	TRBJ1-3	.	CASSEQGTSGNTIYF
TRBV9	TRBD1	TRBJ2-7	few	CASSGTGTGTGEQYF
TRBV6-5	.	TRBJ2-7	once	CASSFRGVSYEQYF
TRBV4-2	.	TRBJ1-1	.	CASSQARNTEAFF
TRBV6-5	.	TRBJ1-3	once	CASSYGGFGNTIYF
TRBV29-1	.	TRBJ1-5	.	CSVGDMGQPQHF
TRBV11-3	TRBD2	TRBJ2-1	.	CASSPGLAFYNEQFF
TRBV25-1	.	TRBJ2-2	.	CASRQWNTGELFF
TRBV4-2	.	TRBJ2-3	.	CASSQDLLPPTWQYF